These 28 T cell receptor beta chains were all obtained from the same sample, sequenced in a study of Ad26.COV2.S vaccination and SARS-CoV-2 variants. The method was immunoSEQ multiplex PCR; TCRdb's version includes in-frame clones alone and lacks a portion of them. The table lists some 340,000 clones, 86% of them singletons. This sample's treatment: some 19 received Ad26.COV2.S at low or high dose, single or two shots; about 5 received placebo; per-sample allocation not given. It was on day 63 after the first vaccine or placebo injection that samples were taken. The starting material was peripheral blood, obtained in a trial of Ad26.COV2.S vaccine versus placebo. The receptors were gathered from a person aged 18-65 years who received the Ad26.COV2.S COVID-19 vaccine or a placebo.

DNA for the CDR3: TGTGCCAGCAGCTTGGCCGGAACTCTCTATAATTCACCCCTCCACTTT. Encoded protein: CASSLAGTLYNSPLHF. The chain joins TRBV7-8 to TRBJ1-6; D is unclear. V was cut by 3 bases and J by 3 bases, with 12 bases left in between. This CDR3 is built from 16 residues. Germline V lookup: CDR1 SGHVS, CDR2 FQNEAQ.

This sequence joins TRBV30 and TRBJ2-5; a possible D gene is TRBD1 (7 bases). V lost 3 bases to trimming and J lost 1 base, with 12 bases between them. The CDR3 spans 14 residues. CDR1 GTSNPN and CDR2 SVGIG come from the germline V gene (reference sequence). CDR3 protein: CAWRPRGAQETQYF. The CDR3 DNA is TGTGCCTGGAGGCCCAGGGGGGCCCAAGAGACCCAGTACTTC.

The chain links TRBV5-1 to TRBJ2-5, with D perhaps given as TRBD1 or TRBD2 (5 bases each). Germline loops: CDR1 SGHRS, CDR2 YFSETQ. The CDR3 has 14 amino acids. Trimming removed 4 bases at V and 1 base at J, with 11 bases between. CDR3: CASSTGTVQETQYF. In DNA form, the CDR3 reads TGCGCCAGCAGCACCGGGACCGTCCAAGAGACCCAGTACTTC. The complete variable domain, with remaining parts taken from reference TRBV5-1 and TRBJ2-5, reads KAGVTQTPRYLIKTRGQQVTLSCSPISGHRSVSWYQQTPGQGLQFLFEYFSETQRNKGNFPGRFSGRQFSNSRSEMNVSTLELGDSALYLCASSTGTVQETQYFGPGTRLLVL.

The gene calls are TRBV28 and TRBJ1-2; D is perhaps TRBD1 (5 bases). The CDR3 totals 13 residues. Per the germline V gene, CDR1 is MDHEN and CDR2 is SYDVKM. V dropped 7 bases and J dropped 7 bases, with 16 bases sitting between them. CDR3 amino acids: CASMPPGTGGYTF. The CDR3 DNA is TGTGCCAGCATGCCTCCCGGGACGGGTGGCTACACCTTC.

This clone was counted a few times. The V call is TRBV19, the J call TRBJ2-2; TRBD2 is a possible D gene (5 bases). The CDR3 sequence is 16 residues long. Looked up from germline, CDR1 is LNHDA and CDR2 is SQIVND (reference sequence). With 6 bases removed from V and 5 bases from J, the gap between germline ends came to 19 bases. This chain's CDR3 is CASRRAPVGITGELFF. The CDR3 nucleotides are TGTGCCAGTAGGAGGGCCCCGGTAGGGATAACCGGGGAGCTGTTTTTT.

The rearrangement joins TRBV5-1 to TRBJ1-3; D is undetermined. Germline V gene lookup returns CDR1 SGHRS and CDR2 YFSETQ. The CDR3 has 18 amino acids. V dropped 0 bases and J dropped 0 bases, with 16 bases sitting between them. The CDR3 loop is CASSLGPNLDLSGNTIYF. In DNA form, the CDR3 reads TGCGCCAGCAGCTTGGGCCCGAACCTGGACCTCTCTGGAAACACCATATATTTT.

The chain has TRBV2 and TRBJ1-5, with 8 bases lining up with TRBD1. Germline loops: CDR1 SNHLY, CDR2 FYNNEI. This CDR3 region has 14 residues. Trimming took 4 bases from V and 3 from J; bases not matched to a gene: 2. The CDR3 here is CASSAGGANQPQHF. CDR3 bases: TGTGCCAGCAGTGCAGGGGGCGCCAATCAGCCCCAGCATTTT.

The chain employs TRBV18 and TRBJ2-1; TRBD2 agrees at 12 bases. The J segment lost 8 bases and the V segment lost 2 bases, leaving 4 bases of the junction unmatched. The length of the CDR3 is 15 residues. From germline, CDR1 is KGHSH and CDR2 LQKENI. CDR3 in DNA: TGTGCCAGCTCACCAGTTGGACTAGCGGGGCATGAGCAGTTCTTC. It yields the protein CASSPVGLAGHEQFF.

This clone appeared once. The chain recombines TRBV11-2 with TRBJ1-2; no firm D call. V lost 3 bases, J lost 6 bases, and 11 bases lay in between. The CDR3 is made up of 13 amino acids. From germline, CDR1 is SGHAT and CDR2 FQNNGV. Here the CDR3 reads CASSFGLKDGYTF. The CDR3 DNA follows: TGTGCCAGCAGCTTTGGTTTAAAGGATGGCTACACCTTC.

This chain connects TRBV29-1 to TRBJ1-3; the D is unclear. Germline CDR1 and CDR2: SQVTM and ANQGSEA. CDR3 size: 13 residues. V gave up 4 bases and J gave up 1 base, with 8 bases separating them. The CDR3 nucleotides are TGCAGCGTTGTGGTGACGTCTGGAAACACCATATATTTT. It yields the protein CSVVVTSGNTIYF. Filled out from reference TRBV29-1 and TRBJ1-3, the complete variable domain reads SAVISQKPSRDICQRGTSLTIQCQVDSQVTMMFWYRQQPGQSLTLIATANQGSEATYESGFVIDKFPISRPNLTFSTLTVSNMSPEDSSIYLCSVVVTSGNTIYFGEGSWLTVV.

The chain combines TRBV5-1 with TRBJ2-7, with D uncertain. Trimming shortened V by 2 bases and J by 3 bases, and 9 bases separated the two germline ends. This CDR3 has 13 residues. Germline CDR1 and CDR2: SGHRS and YFSETQ. CDR3: CASSFRQDYEQYF. CDR3 DNA: TGCGCCAGCAGCTTCAGGCAGGACTACGAGCAGTACTTC.

V gene TRBV18 combines with J gene TRBJ1-6; 8 nucleotides agree with TRBD1. CDR3 length: 17 amino acids. V lost 3 bases, J lost 10 bases, and 14 bases stayed unmatched. Looked up from germline, CDR1 is KGHSH and CDR2 is LQKENI. The CDR3 region is CASSPYSPGQGGSPLHF. CDR3 DNA: TGTGCCAGCTCACCTTACTCTCCCGGACAGGGAGGGTCACCCCTCCACTTT.

The chain couples TRBV19 to TRBJ2-3; D unclear. The CDR3 has 14 amino acids. V was shortened by 5 bases and J by 1 base, with 10 bases between the two germline ends. Looked up from germline, CDR1 is LNHDA and CDR2 is SQIVND (reference sequence). The CDR3 DNA reads as TGTGCCAGTAGTGTCGTTCTAGGCACAGATACGCAGTATTTT. Its translation: CASSVVLGTDTQYF.

There are a few counts of this clone. The chain carries TRBV19 and TRBJ2-7; no definite D call. The CDR3 totals 13 residues. The germline V and J ends were trimmed by 4 bases and 6 bases, with 13 bases remaining between them. Germline V CDR1 and CDR2: LNHDA, SQIVND (reference sequence). The CDR3 DNA sequence: TGTGCCAGTAGTAGGTTTAGGGAAAGCGAGCAGTACTTC. Protein sequence: CASSRFRESEQYF.

This chain links TRBV19 with TRBJ1-2, with TRBD1 matching over 7 bases. Unmatched junction bases numbered 9, after V lost 1 base and J lost 4 bases. The CDR3 sequence is 16 residues long. Germline V gene lookup returns CDR1 LNHDA and CDR2 SQIVND (reference sequence). The CDR3 nucleotides read TGTGCCAGTAGTATAGGTTTTAGGGGGCGCTTCTATGGCTACACCTTC. This translates into CASSIGFRGRFYGYTF.

The gene calls are TRBV7-8 and TRBJ2-3, with 7 bases lining up with TRBD2. The germline CDR1 and CDR2 sequences are SGHVS and FQNEAQ. The ends lost 4 bases at V and 2 bases at J; junction bases unmatched: 9. The CDR3 extends over 16 amino acids. The CDR3 reads CASSYGLGPSTDTQYF. In DNA form, the CDR3 reads TGTGCCAGCAGCTACGGACTAGGCCCGTCCACAGATACGCAGTATTTT.

A single count supports this clone. This chain uses TRBV25-1 with TRBJ1-5, with D tentatively TRBD1 (6 bases). This CDR3 spans 14 amino acids. V was clipped by 3 bases and J by 4 bases, with 10 bases between them. Germline V gene lookup returns CDR1 MGHDK and CDR2 SYGVNS. The CDR3 nucleotides read TGTGCCAGCAGTGAGGAGGACAGAAATCAGCCCCAGCATTTT. It is translated as CASSEEDRNQPQHF.

There are a few counts of this clone. The V gene is TRBV7-8, the J gene TRBJ1-6; no firm D call. Trimming cost V 2 bases and J 14 bases, with 13 bases left between them. From germline, CDR1 is SGHVS and CDR2 FQNEAQ. This CDR3 is built from 13 residues. The CDR3 sequence is CASSLLRSNSLHF. The CDR3 DNA sequence: TGTGCCAGCAGCTTACTCAGGTCCAACTCCCTCCACTTT.

The rearrangement uses TRBV19 and TRBJ1-5; D gene uncertain. The CDR3 covers 15 residues. CDR1 and CDR2 from the germline V gene are LNHDA and SQIVND (reference sequence). Between the trimmed V and J ends, which lost 3 bases and 4 bases, there was a span of 13 bases. CDR3 amino acids: CASSIGMGYNQPQHF. CDR3 DNA sequence: TGTGCCAGTAGTATTGGGATGGGGTATAATCAGCCCCAGCATTTT.

V usage is TRBV23-1 and J usage is TRBJ1-2; no reliable D call. TRBV23-1 belongs to the ORF category, with a function that is uncertain. Deletions cut 3 bases from V and 2 bases from J, with 34 bases between. The CDR3 is 22 residues long. This CDR3 is CASSHTRVRKDRAAKVNYGYTF. The CDR3 nucleotides read TGCGCCAGCAGTCACACTCGCGTTCGGAAGGATCGAGCCGCTAAGGTCAACTATGGCTACACCTTC.

The chain links TRBV2 to TRBJ2-3; D ambiguous. From germline, CDR1 is SNHLY and CDR2 FYNNEI. V lost 5 bases, J lost 0 bases, and 9 bases lay in between. This CDR3 comprises 14 residues. The CDR3 sequence: CASSLITSTDTQYF. The CDR3 DNA reads as TGTGCCAGCAGTTTAATTACTAGCACAGATACGCAGTATTTT.

This chain uses TRBV7-2 with TRBJ2-5, with 8 nucleotides matching TRBD1. V lost 5 bases, J lost 1 base, and 6 bases stayed unmatched. Germline V gene lookup returns CDR1 SGHTA and CDR2 FQGNSA. This CDR3 has 15 residues. The CDR3 coding sequence is TGTGCCAGCAGCCCCCGACAGGGGACCCAAGAGACCCAGTACTTC. Translation: CASSPRQGTQETQYF.

This chain uses TRBV7-5 with TRBJ1-5. TRBV7-5 is reported as a pseudogene. The CDR3 length is 17 residues. The CDR3 sequence is CVRSSPLRKQTNQPQHF. The CDR3 DNA follows: TGTGTCAGAAGCAGTCCATTAAGGAAACAAACCAATCAGCCCCAGCATTTT.

The gene calls are TRBV6-2 or TRBV6-3 and TRBJ1-2; possible D gene TRBD1, 5 bases. The V end lost 0 bases, the J end lost 4 bases, and 18 bases lay between the germline ends. The CDR3 totals 17 residues. In germline, CDR1 is MNHEY, CDR2 SVGEGT. CDR3 nucleotides: TGTGCCAGCAGTTACTCGAGGGGCGGCCAGGGAGTCTATGGCTACACCTTC. Translation gives CASSYSRGGQGVYGYTF.

The rearrangement uses TRBV5-4 and TRBJ2-1; either TRBD1 or TRBD2 may supply D (5 bases each). The CDR3 is 18 residues long. Deletions cut 0 bases from V and 0 bases from J, with 16 bases between. Looked up from germline, CDR1 is SGHNT and CDR2 is YYREEE (reference sequence). CDR3 in amino acids: CASSLDGTSISSYNEQFF. The CDR3 nucleotides read TGTGCCAGCAGCTTGGACGGGACCTCCATCAGCTCCTACAATGAGCAGTTCTTC. The variable domain in full, with the rest retrieved from reference TRBV5-4 and TRBJ2-1, is ETGVTQSPTHLIKTRGQQVTLRCSSQSGHNTVSWYQQALGQGPQFIFQYYREEENGRGNFPPRFSGLQFPNYSSELNVNALELDDSALYLCASSLDGTSISSYNEQFFGPGTRLTVL.

V gene TRBV14 combines with J gene TRBJ2-2; TRBD1 might be the D (5 bases). Trimming took off 4 bases at V and 1 base at J, with 7 bases between the two ends. In germline, CDR1 is SGHDN, CDR2 FVKESK. CDR3 length: 14 residues. CDR3 DNA: TGTGCCAGCAGCCGGACAAGGAACACCGGGGAGCTGTTTTTT. This sequence encodes CASSRTRNTGELFF.

The chain carries TRBV5-4 and TRBJ1-2, with a weak D call TRBD1 (6 bases). The CDR3 totals 16 residues. Germline CDR1 reads SGHNT; CDR2 reads YYREEE (reference sequence). Deletions cut 6 bases from V and 0 bases from J, with 18 bases between. The CDR3 protein is CASTQGGVLANYGYTF. CDR3 DNA: TGTGCCAGCACCCAAGGGGGGGTCCTAGCTAACTATGGCTACACCTTC.

This sequence joins TRBV7-2 and TRBJ1-5; D not certain. The CDR3 spans 15 residues. Trimming took off 1 base at V and 4 bases at J, with 11 bases between the two ends. CDR1 and CDR2 (germline): SGHTA, FQGNSA. Here the CDR3 DNA reads TGTGCCAGCAGCTTAGTTCGGGGAGAGAATCAGCCCCAGCATTTT. Translation gives CASSLVRGENQPQHF.